The T cell receptor (beta chain) described here comes from a study of cytomegalovirus exposure and HLA in healthy donors. To note about this clone: Its antigen is still unknown.

From germline, CDR1 is LNHNV and CDR2 YYDKDF (reference sequence). CDR3 length: 12 residues. V was pared by 5 bases and J by 8 bases, with 10 bases between. Study-wide results and limits: Later analysis identified a missense DCLRE1C variant that was linked to TCR beta V- and J-gene trimming.

The PCR used 60 Vbeta and 13 Jbeta primers. Measured with immunoSEQ multiplex PCR; TCRdb has only the in-frame clones, and not every one. The table has about 180,000 clones, around 80% seen once. The sample was PBMCs. The origin of this receptor is a woman aged 55-70 years in good health and CMV-seropositive. The J gene is TRBJ2-1, the V gene TRBV15; D call uncertain. CDR3 bases: TGTGCCACCAGCGCCCACCGGGATGAGCAGTTCTTC. This encodes CATSAHRDEQFF.